This T cell receptor beta chain came from a study of T-cell memory formation after mild COVID-19. Study results and limitations: Contracting CD4+ clones sat mainly in CM and EM; CD8+ in EMRA.

TCRdb called the 5' RACE reads again in MiXCR, with one record for every CDR3 protein. The top ten hold about 8.1% of the sample, which has about 560,000 distinct CDR3 sequences, 15% to 20% seen once. This CDR3 comprises 17 residues. This clonotype showed up just a few times. Antigen unknown. The chain is built from TRBV21-1 and TRBJ2-4; no DNA check was done on the table's D call, TRBD1. TRBV21-1 is flagged as a pseudogene. This sequence originates from an adult woman who had mild COVID-19 (a few samples of this study predate the infection). Cell type and time point are not known. Sequencing was done on a sample of PBMCs or a T cell subset sorted from them (not recorded which). CDR3 residues: CASSFLPCSGGDLAEYF. The CDR3 region has the DNA TGTGCCAGCAGCTTCTTACCCTGTTCCGGGGGTGATCTTGCGGAGTACTTC.